The next 29 T cell receptor beta chains were all read from a single sample in a study of blood T cells in healthy people across ages. Next came a second PCR, run for roughly 7 to 12 cycles, which used a sample-barcoded 5' primer along with a J-beta primer mix. TCRdb ran MiXCR on the 5' RACE reads and lists one entry per CDR3 protein. This sample has some 1.7 million distinct CDR3 sequences, with roughly 28% found just once. Sequenced material: blood. Receptors were obtained from a woman in her thirties in good health.

This clonotype was observed at least ten times. The CDR3 sequence: CASSQDLSGPYGYTF. The CDR3 nucleotides read TGCGCCAGCAGCCAAGACCTATCCGGGCCCTATGGCTACACCTTC. The V call is TRBV4-3, the J call TRBJ1-2, with unresolved D. From germline, CDR1 is LGHNA and CDR2 YSLEER. Trimming took off 0 bases at V and 4 bases at J, with 12 bases between the two ends. The CDR3 runs to 15 residues.

This chain uses TRBV20-1 with TRBJ2-7, with TRBD1 matching 11 bases. Germline V gene sequence: CDR1 DFQATT, CDR2 SNEGSKA (reference sequence). The CDR3 covers 14 residues. The J segment lost 0 bases and the V segment lost 5 bases, leaving 3 bases of the junction unmatched. DNA of the CDR3: TGCAGTGCTGCGGGACAGGGGGGCTCCTACGAGCAGTACTTC. Translation gives CSAAGQGGSYEQYF.

The chain links TRBV6-5 to TRBJ2-1; tentative D call: TRBD2 (6 bases). Germline V gene lookup returns CDR1 MNHEY and CDR2 SVGAGI. The CDR3 length is 14 residues. With 5 bases removed from V and 8 bases from J, the gap between germline ends came to 16 bases. DNA of the CDR3: TGTGCCAGCAGTCCCCCGGGGGTGAGGGATGAGCAGTTCTTC. Amino acids: CASSPPGVRDEQFF.

The rearrangement joins TRBV7-9 to TRBJ1-3; possible D gene TRBD1, 5 bases. The germline gives CDR1 SEHNR, CDR2 FQNEAQ (reference sequence). The CDR3 sequence is 14 residues long. The ends were cut back, 5 bases at V and 4 bases at J, with 12 bases in the middle. The chain's CDR3 is CASSLRDVGNTIYF. For the CDR3, the DNA is TGTGCCAGCAGCCTCCGGGACGTCGGAAACACCATATATTTT.

This clonotype was counted many times. The genes are TRBV20-1 and TRBJ2-7; unclear D gene. The V end lost 6 bases, the J end lost 2 bases, and 17 bases lay between the germline ends. The CDR3 is made up of 14 amino acids. Germline CDR1 DFQATT, CDR2 SNEGSKA (reference sequence). This chain's CDR3 is CSAYGPAGAYEQYF. CDR3 coding DNA: TGCAGTGCATACGGACCCGCTGGAGCCTACGAGCAGTACTTC.

This clonotype was seen a few times. The CDR3 DNA follows: TGCGCCAGCAGCTTGGGAGAGGTCGGGGCCGGGCAGTACTTC. Amino acids: CASSLGEVGAGQYF. V gene TRBV5-1 combines with J gene TRBJ2-5; D is tentatively TRBD1 or TRBD2 (5 bases each). Germline V gives CDR1 SGHRS, CDR2 YFSETQ. The V gene lost 0 bases and the J gene lost 11 bases, with 17 bases spanning the gap. The CDR3 sequence is 14 residues long.

The table lists this clonotype with a few counts. DNA for the CDR3: TGTGCCATCAGTGGGATAGGGCCTCGGGCGAGAGATTACAATGAGCAGTTCTTC. Translation: CAISGIGPRARDYNEQFF. V and J are TRBV10-3 and TRBJ2-1; D unresolved. The CDR3 consists of 18 residues. The germline V and J ends were trimmed by 4 bases and 4 bases, with 23 bases remaining between them. CDR1 and CDR2 from the germline V gene are ENHRY and SYGVKD.

There are many counts of this clonotype. The V and J genes are TRBV6-2 or TRBV6-3 and TRBJ2-5; unclear D gene. The CDR3 loop spans 13 amino acids. V lost 3 bases and J lost 2, with 7 bases in between. Germline V CDR1 and CDR2: MNHEY, SVGEGT. The CDR3 nucleotides read TGTGCCAGCAGTTATCGGAAACAAGAGACCCAGTACTTC. This sequence encodes CASSYRKQETQYF.

This clonotype was seen a few times. V and J are TRBV4-3 and TRBJ1-2; TRBD1 might be the D (5 bases). V was pared by 0 bases and J by 5 bases, with 10 bases between. This CDR3 contains 14 residues. Germline values: CDR1 LGHNA, CDR2 YSLEER. CDR3 residues: CASSQDHRLYGYTF. The CDR3 bases are TGCGCCAGCAGCCAAGATCACAGGCTATATGGCTACACCTTC.

This clonotype showed up many times. V and J are TRBV7-2 and TRBJ2-1, with 9 bases matching TRBD1. J lost 3 bases, V lost 2 bases, and 2 bases had no gene match. The CDR3 consists of 15 residues. The germline V gene encodes CDR1 SGHTA and CDR2 FQGNSA. The DNA of the CDR3 is TGTGCCAGCAGCTTAATGGGACAGGGCTACAATGAGCAGTTCTTC. It specifies CASSLMGQGYNEQFF.

With regard to this clonotype: Since a much larger clone is just one base distant, this may be a read error. The J gene is TRBJ2-5, the V gene TRBV7-9; D gene uncertain. This CDR3 has 14 amino acids. CDR1 and CDR2 from the germline V gene are SEHNR and FQNEAQ (reference sequence). V gave up 5 bases and J gave up 5 bases, with 15 bases separating them. The DNA of the CDR3 is TGTGCCAGCAGCCAGTCCTGGGGTACTGAGACCCAGTACTTC. Residues: CASSQSWGTETQYF.

This clonotype was seen a handful of times. CDR3 sequence: CSAATGPREQYF. The CDR3 nucleotides are TGCAGTGCGGCCACCGGGCCCCGAGAGCAGTACTTC. This chain uses TRBV20-1 with TRBJ2-7; D not certain. CDR1 is DFQATT and CDR2 is SNEGSKA in the germline V gene (reference sequence). Trimming removed 6 bases from V and 7 bases from J, with 16 bases in between. The CDR3 runs to 12 residues.

V gene TRBV5-1 combines with J gene TRBJ2-7, with 8 bases fitting TRBD1. Trimming removed 3 bases from V and 2 bases from J; junction bases left unmatched: 10. The germline gives CDR1 SGHRS, CDR2 YFSETQ. This CDR3 is 16 amino acids long. Written as DNA, the CDR3 is TGCGCCAGCAGCTCCGTACCCAGGGGGCGGACCTACGAGCAGTACTTC. Its translation is CASSSVPRGRTYEQYF.

This clonotype was found many times. V and J are TRBV5-5 and TRBJ2-7; 9 bases are shared with TRBD1. The V segment lost 1 base and the J segment 2 bases; nucleotides outside the gene matches: 10. The CDR3 runs to 17 residues. The germline V gene encodes CDR1 SGHKS and CDR2 YYEKEE (reference sequence). The CDR3: CASSLSPGTGHTYEQYF. The CDR3 DNA reads TGTGCCAGCAGCTTGTCCCCCGGGACAGGGCATACCTACGAGCAGTACTTC. The variable domain in full, completed from reference TRBV5-5 and TRBJ2-7, reads DAGVTQSPTHLIKTRGQQVTLRCSPISGHKSVSWYQQVLGQGPQFIFQYYEKEERGRGNFPDRFSARQFPNYSSELNVNALLLGDSALYLCASSLSPGTGHTYEQYFGPGTRLTVT.

In DNA, the CDR3 is TGTGCCAGCTCACCAGGGGCCAGCGCTAATGAAAAACTGTTTTTT. Its translation is CASSPGASANEKLFF. This rearrangement joins TRBV18 to TRBJ1-4; a possible D gene is TRBD1 (5 bases). The CDR3 has 15 residues. The ends were cut back, 2 bases at V and 3 bases at J, with 10 bases in the middle. Germline CDR1 is KGHSH and CDR2 is LQKENI. The full variable domain, with the rest looked up from reference TRBV18 and TRBJ1-4, is NAGVMQNPRHLVRRRGQEARLRCSPMKGHSHVYWYRQLPEEGLKFMVYLQKENIIDESGMPKERFSAEFPKEGPSILRIQQVVRGDSAAYFCASSPGASANEKLFFGSGTQLSVL.

The sample holds a few counts of this clonotype. The chain uses TRBV4-3 and TRBJ1-5; D gene unclear. Germline CDR1 LGHNA, CDR2 YSLEER. Trimming stripped 3 bases from V and 9 bases from J, with 9 bases between. This CDR3 has 12 residues. This CDR3 reads CASSHPDGPQHF. CDR3 nucleotide sequence: TGCGCCAGCAGCCACCCAGACGGGCCCCAGCATTTT.

This clonotype was observed a handful of times. The chain has TRBV20-1 and TRBJ2-5, with a tentative D call TRBD1 (5 bases). Germline CDR1 is DFQATT and CDR2 is SNEGSKA (reference sequence). The CDR3 sequence is 16 residues long. The germline V and J ends were trimmed by 3 bases and 3 bases, with 20 bases remaining between them. The DNA of the CDR3 is TGCAGTGCTAGTCCTCAGACCCAGGGTTGGGAAGAGACCCAGTACTTC. This sequence encodes CSASPQTQGWEETQYF.

Remarks on this clonotype: A much larger clone lies a single base off, so this may be a read error. This chain connects TRBV7-9 to TRBJ2-7, with D possibly being TRBD2 (6 bases). The CDR3 loop spans 12 amino acids. Germline V CDR1 and CDR2: SEHNR, FQNEAQ (reference sequence). Written as DNA, the CDR3 is TGTGCCAGCAGCATAGCGGTCTACGAGCAGTACTTC. This gives the protein CASSIAVYEQYF.

Note on this clonotype: The junction shows a germline mismatch at one end, possibly a read error. The gene calls are TRBV19 and TRBJ1-5; no reliable D call. Germline V gene data show CDR1 as LNHDA and CDR2 as SQIVND (reference sequence). This CDR3 spans 14 amino acids. The chain's CDR3 is CASSILDSNQPRHF. CDR3 coding DNA: TGTGCCAGTAGTATTTTAGATAGCAATCAGCCCCGGCATTTT.

V is TRBV3-1 and J is TRBJ1-5, with unresolved D. CDR3 length equals 14 residues. With 2 bases removed from V and 9 bases from J, the gap between germline ends came to 14 bases. The germline V gene has CDR1 LGHDT and CDR2 YNNKEL (reference sequence). Written as DNA, the CDR3 is TGTGCCAGCAGCCAACAAGCGGGCGGTGGGCCCCAGCATTTT. As protein: CASSQQAGGGPQHF.

J is TRBJ1-4 and V is TRBV2; D is undetermined. The germline V gene has CDR1 SNHLY and CDR2 FYNNEI. The length of the CDR3 is 15 residues. Trimming removed 7 bases from V and 2 bases from J, with 14 bases in between. The CDR3 nucleotides are TGTGCCAGCAAGAGCTACCCGGGGACTAATGAAAAACTGTTTTTT. This encodes CASKSYPGTNEKLFF.

This clonotype has more than one count but fewer than ten. The V gene is TRBV28, the J gene TRBJ2-7; 7 bases line up with TRBD2. V trimming: 8 bases; J trimming: 0 bases; junction bases outside the gene matches: 13. CDR3 size: 16 residues. CDR1 and CDR2 (germline): MDHEN, SYDVKM. CDR3 bases: TGTGCCAGCGCATCCGAGGCGGCGGGGGTCTCCTACGAGCAGTACTTC. Translated: CASASEAAGVSYEQYF.

The gene calls are TRBV12-3 or TRBV12-4 and TRBJ2-2; 7 bases map to TRBD1. The CDR3 extends over 15 amino acids. V shed 4 bases and J 4 bases; nucleotides not matched to a gene: 6. The CDR3, as DNA: TGTGCCAGCAGTTCGGACAGGATAATCACCGGGGAGCTGTTTTTT. It codes for CASSSDRIITGELFF.

The rearrangement uses TRBV6-1 and TRBJ2-1; 14 positions match TRBD2. The CDR3 sequence is 17 residues long. With 5 bases clipped from V and 3 bases from J, the junction kept 6 bases outside the gene matches. From germline, CDR1 is MNHNS and CDR2 SASEGT. CDR3 coding DNA: TGTGCCAGCAGTCCTGGACTAGCGGGGGGATTCTACAATGAGCAGTTCTTC. It codes for CASSPGLAGGFYNEQFF.

This clonotype was seen repeatedly, ten times or more. The chain joins TRBV20-1 to TRBJ2-7; 13 bases align to TRBD2. The V gene's germline CDR1 is DFQATT and CDR2 SNEGSKA (reference sequence). The V and J ends lost 2 bases and 2 bases, in that order; junction bases with no gene match: 9. The CDR3 spans 17 residues. In DNA form, the CDR3 reads TGCAGTGCTAGACGACTAGCGGGGGGTCAAAATCCCTACGAGCAGTACTTC. Its translation is CSARRLAGGQNPYEQYF.

There are a few counts of this clonotype. This chain links TRBV20-1 with TRBJ2-1; 11 positions match TRBD2. From germline, CDR1 is DFQATT and CDR2 SNEGSKA (reference sequence). CDR3 length: 14 amino acids. With V trimmed by 1 base and J by 7 bases, 3 bases remained unmatched. CDR3 region: CSARVAGGRNEQFF. CDR3 nucleotides: TGCAGTGCTAGAGTAGCGGGAGGGCGGAATGAGCAGTTCTTC.

This chain connects TRBV10-3 to TRBJ2-3, with 14 positions matching TRBD2. The CDR3 is 16 amino acids. In germline, CDR1 is ENHRY, CDR2 SYGVKD. J was trimmed by 4 bases and V by 5 bases; bases with no gene match: 5. CDR3 bases: TGTGCCATCAGTCCCGGGACTAGCGGGGGTGCAGATACGCAGTATTTT. Its translation is CAISPGTSGGADTQYF.

The CDR3 loop reads CASTDSGGAKETQYF. The CDR3 region has the DNA TGTGCCAGCACGGATAGCGGGGGGGCCAAAGAGACCCAGTACTTC. This chain connects TRBV12-3 or TRBV12-4 to TRBJ2-5; 11 bases fit TRBD2. The V gene end was trimmed by 7 bases and the J gene end by 3 bases; junction bases not matched to a gene: 7. The length of the CDR3 is 15 residues.

The chain carries TRBV2 and TRBJ2-2; possibly TRBD2 for D (5 bases). The CDR3 runs to 14 residues. V shed 7 bases and J shed 2 bases, with 11 bases lying between them. Germline V lookup: CDR1 SNHLY, CDR2 FYNNEI. As DNA, the CDR3 is TGTGCCAGCAAGCGGTTAGATAACACCGGGGAGCTGTTTTTT. It specifies CASKRLDNTGELFF. Complete variable domain (other parts from reference TRBV2 and TRBJ2-2): EPEVTQTPSHQVTQMGQEVILRCVPISNHLYFYWYRQILGQKVEFLVSFYNNEISEKSEIFDDQFSVERPDGSNFTLKIRSTKLEDSAMYFCASKRLDNTGELFFGEGSRLTVL.